This T cell receptor beta chain appears in the sequencing data of a study of identical twins. TCRdb recomputed calls from the 5' RACE reads with MiXCR, one row per CDR3 protein. The sample has 400,000 to 550,000 distinct CDR3 sequences, around 15% seen once. A remark on this clonotype: Germline and junction disagree at one end, which may indicate a read error.

The sample was also reused in another study, on yellow fever vaccine responses in identical twins. That study reports: Reported findings indicate that twins' vaccine T cell responses seemed partially convergent, partially personalized.

Source material: CD4+ T cells sorted from blood. This clonotype originated in a woman between 18 and 29 years old in good health.

This CDR3 reads CASSSGQGRGTDTQYF. The CDR3 bases are TGTGCTAGCAGCTCAGGACAGGGACGAGGCACAGATACGCAGTATTTT. The chain is built from TRBV7-7 and TRBJ2-3; the match to TRBD1 covers 8 bases. This CDR3 contains 16 residues. Germline CDR1 SSHAT, CDR2 FNYEAQ (reference sequence). Full variable domain (rest looked up from reference TRBV7-7 and TRBJ2-3): GAGVSQSPRYKVTKRGQDVTLRCDPISSHATLYWYQQALGQGPEFLTYFNYEAQPDKSGLPSDRFSAERPEGSISTLTIQRTEQRDSAMYRCASSSGQGRGTDTQYFGPGTRLTVL.